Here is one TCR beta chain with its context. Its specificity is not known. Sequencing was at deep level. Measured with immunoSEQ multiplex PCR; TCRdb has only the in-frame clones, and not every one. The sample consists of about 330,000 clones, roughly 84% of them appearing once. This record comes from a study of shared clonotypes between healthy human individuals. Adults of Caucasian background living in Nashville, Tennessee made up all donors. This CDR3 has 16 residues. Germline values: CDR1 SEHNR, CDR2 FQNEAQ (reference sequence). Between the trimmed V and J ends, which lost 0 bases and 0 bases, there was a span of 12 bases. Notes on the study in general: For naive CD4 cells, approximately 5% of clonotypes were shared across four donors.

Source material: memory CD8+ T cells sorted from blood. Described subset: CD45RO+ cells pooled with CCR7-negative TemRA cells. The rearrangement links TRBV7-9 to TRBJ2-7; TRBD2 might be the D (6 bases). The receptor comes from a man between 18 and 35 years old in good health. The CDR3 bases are TGTGCCAGCAGCTTAGCGTGGGGGAGGAGCTCCTACGAGCAGTACTTC. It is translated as CASSLAWGRSSYEQYF.